These 9 T cell receptor beta chains were sequenced from one sample in a study of PD-L1 blockade in urothelial cancer. Only in-frame clones appear in the TCRdb table, and some are missing; sequencing was by immunoSEQ multiplex PCR. The data contain approximately 100,000 clones, 70% to 90% of them singletons. This specimen consisted of PBMCs, obtained around atezolizumab (anti-PD-L1) treatment. The receptors come from a man aged 45 to 65 with urothelial cancer.

This clone was counted between two and nine times. The chain is built from TRBV7-8 and TRBJ1-1, with a weak D call TRBD1 (5 bases). The V gene's germline CDR1 is SGHVS and CDR2 FQNEAQ. The CDR3 consists of 13 residues. Trimming removed 1 base from V and 10 bases from J, with 13 bases in between. CDR3 in DNA: TGTGCCAGCAGCTTAGGGGTCAGGGTGACAGCTTTCTTT. Translated, it gives CASSLGVRVTAFF.

This clone has just one count. The V gene is TRBV5-8, the J gene TRBJ2-3; maybe TRBD2 (6 bases). In germline, CDR1 is SGHTS, CDR2 YDEGEE. The V gene lost 3 bases and the J gene lost 1 base, with 21 bases spanning the gap. CDR3 length equals 18 residues. DNA for the CDR3: TGTGCCAGCAGCTACTCTCTTCTCACGGCTAGCGGCACAGATACGCAGTATTTT. Translating gives CASSYSLLTASGTDTQYF.

The chain is built from TRBV6-1 and TRBJ2-5; 7 nucleotides agree with TRBD1. Germline-derived CDR1 and CDR2 are MNHNS and SASEGT. The CDR3 is made up of 14 amino acids. V lost 6 bases, J lost 5 bases, and 9 bases stayed unmatched. Here the CDR3 reads CASRRDRVWETQYF. The CDR3 coding sequence is TGTGCCAGCAGGCGCGACAGGGTTTGGGAGACCCAGTACTTC.

The CDR3 DNA follows: TGTGCCAGCAGCCAAGTCGGGGGAAACACCATATATTTT. As protein: CASSQVGGNTIYF. The chain joins TRBV14 to TRBJ1-3; D is undetermined. Germline-derived CDR1 and CDR2 are SGHDN and FVKESK. The CDR3 runs to 13 residues. Trimming took 1 base from V and 4 from J, leaving 5 bases between them.

The rearrangement links TRBV6-1 to TRBJ1-2, with D possibly matching TRBD1 (6 bases). This CDR3 has 15 amino acids. Trimming stripped 5 bases from V and 4 bases from J, with 17 bases between. The germline V gene encodes CDR1 MNHNS and CDR2 SASEGT. For the CDR3, the DNA is TGTGCCAGCAGTCGCTCAGGGGCAGGTTCCTATGGCTACACCTTC. Translating it yields CASSRSGAGSYGYTF.

V usage is TRBV6-6 and J usage is TRBJ2-6; D gene unclear. CDR1 and CDR2 from the germline V gene are MNHNY and SVGAGI (reference sequence). V was clipped by 8 bases and J by 1 base, with 6 bases between them. The CDR3 length is 13 residues. CDR3: CASGDSGANVLTF. The CDR3 coding sequence is TGTGCCAGCGGAGATTCTGGGGCCAACGTCCTGACTTTC.

Here the CDR3 reads CASSLLSTVPRGTGELFF. The CDR3 bases are TGTGCCAGCAGCCTACTATCGACAGTGCCCAGGGGGACCGGGGAGCTGTTTTTT. This chain connects TRBV7-6 to TRBJ2-2, with 7 bases identical to TRBD1. The germline CDR1 and CDR2 sequences are SGHVS and FNYEAQ. The CDR3 has 18 amino acids. The V gene end was trimmed by 5 bases and the J gene end by 5 bases; junction bases not matched to a gene: 17. Combining the CDR3 with reference TRBV7-6 and TRBJ2-2 gives the whole variable domain GAGVSQSPRYKVTKRGQDVALRCDPISGHVSLYWYRQALGQGPEFLTYFNYEAQQDKSGLPNDRFSAERPEGSISTLTIQRTEQRDSAMYRCASSLLSTVPRGTGELFFGEGSRLTVL.

V and J are TRBV11-2 and TRBJ2-1; perhaps TRBD2 as D (6 bases). Germline CDR1 and CDR2: SGHAT and FQNNGV. The V end lost 6 bases, the J end lost 2 bases, and 17 bases lay between the germline ends. The CDR3 sequence is 16 residues long. This CDR3 is CASSLQTGAPYNEQFF. The DNA for the CDR3 is TGTGCCAGCAGTCTTCAAACGGGAGCACCCTACAATGAGCAGTTCTTC. Looking up the rest from reference TRBV11-2 and TRBJ2-1 gives the full variable domain: EAGVAQSPRYKIIEKRQSVAFWCNPISGHATLYWYQQILGQGPKLLIQFQNNGVVDDSQLPKDRFSAERLKGVDSTLKIQPAKLEDSAVYLCASSLQTGAPYNEQFFGPGTRLTVL.

The rearrangement joins TRBV7-6 to TRBJ2-5; 7 bases align to TRBD2. The length of the CDR3 is 15 residues. The V and J ends lost 5 bases and 7 bases, in that order; junction bases with no gene match: 13. CDR1 and CDR2 (germline): SGHVS, FNYEAQ. CDR3 nucleotide sequence: TGTGCCAGCAGCCGTAGCGGGCGGGACCGCGGGACCCAGTACTTC. It is translated as CASSRSGRDRGTQYF.